One and the same sample provided the 29 T cell receptor beta chains below, sequenced in a study of blood T cell repertoires in COVID-19. TCRdb keeps only in-frame clones here, not all; method: immunoSEQ multiplex PCR. The data contain a few hundred thousand clones, approximately 90% of them singletons. Specimen: peripheral blood. The receptor source for this set is a woman in her forties or fifties with active or convalescent COVID-19.

The rearrangement links TRBV4-2 to TRBJ2-3, with D possibly being TRBD1 (6 bases). V was clipped by 4 bases and J by 2 bases, with 10 bases between them. CDR1 is LGHNA, CDR2 YNFKEQ, per germline. This CDR3 has 14 residues. The CDR3 DNA reads as TGTGCCAGCAGCCCCGGACAGTACACAGATACGCAGTATTTT. Translation: CASSPGQYTDTQYF.

The J gene is TRBJ1-1, the V gene TRBV5-1; tentatively, D is TRBD1 (6 bases). There are 14 residues in the CDR3. The germline V gene encodes CDR1 SGHRS and CDR2 YFSETQ. V lost 5 bases to trimming and J lost 1 base, with 12 bases between them. The CDR3 nucleotides read TGCGCCAGCAGTAGGGACACCTGGAACACTGAAGCTTTCTTT. Amino acids: CASSRDTWNTEAFF.

The chain combines TRBV7-3 with TRBJ2-1, with D perhaps TRBD2 (6 bases). Per the germline V gene, CDR1 is SGHTA and CDR2 is FQGTGA. The length of the CDR3 is 14 residues. V was shortened by 3 bases and J by 3 bases, with 9 bases between the two germline ends. In DNA form, the CDR3 reads TGTGCCAGCAGCTTGACTAGTAGCTACAATGAGCAGTTCTTC. Encoded protein: CASSLTSSYNEQFF.

This clone has only one observation. This CDR3 reads CAISDGIGPGNEQFF. The CDR3 nucleotides are TGTGCCATTTCGGACGGCATCGGGCCAGGGAATGAGCAGTTCTTC. The chain combines TRBV19 with TRBJ2-1; TRBD1 might be the D (5 bases). V lost 10 bases, J lost 7 bases, and 23 bases lay in between. The germline V gene has CDR1 LNHDA and CDR2 SQIVND (reference sequence). This CDR3 comprises 15 residues. The whole variable domain, filled in from reference TRBV19 and TRBJ2-1, reads DGGITQSPKYLFRKEGQNVTLSCEQNLNHDAMYWYRQDPGQGLRLIYYSQIVNDFQKGDIAEGYSVSREKKESFPLTVTSAQKNPTAFYLCAISDGIGPGNEQFFGPGTRLTVL.

V usage is TRBV19 and J usage is TRBJ2-7, with unresolved D. The CDR3 extends over 13 amino acids. Germline lookup yields CDR1 LNHDA and CDR2 SQIVND (reference sequence). Trimming shortened V by 5 bases and J by 1 base, and 9 bases separated the two germline ends. In nucleotides, the CDR3 is TGTGCCAGTAGTTCGGCAGGATCCTACGAGCAGTACTTC. This codes for CASSSAGSYEQYF.

V is TRBV20-1 and J is TRBJ1-6, with no clear D. V dropped 3 bases and J dropped 2 bases, with 11 bases sitting between them. The germline V gene has CDR1 DFQATT and CDR2 SNEGSKA (reference sequence). This CDR3 comprises 15 residues. The CDR3 DNA reads as TGCAGTGCTAGTTCCGAGGGAGCCTATAATTCACCCCTCCACTTT. Translated: CSASSEGAYNSPLHF.

V and J are TRBV5-1 and TRBJ2-5; the D gene is possibly TRBD1 (5 bases). This CDR3 spans 15 amino acids. V lost 4 bases to trimming and J lost 3 bases, with 16 bases between them. Germline CDR1 is SGHRS and CDR2 is YFSETQ. CDR3 in DNA: TGCGCCAGCAGCACACAATATACAGGTGAAGAGACCCAGTACTTC. Its protein is CASSTQYTGEETQYF.

V gene TRBV6-5 combines with J gene TRBJ2-3, with 11 bases matching TRBD2. The CDR3 loop spans 15 amino acids. Trimming cost V 5 bases and J 5 bases; bases outside gene matches: 6. The germline V gene has CDR1 MNHEY and CDR2 SVGAGI. CDR3 sequence reads: CASSLSGREGDTQYF. Written as DNA, the CDR3 is TGTGCCAGCAGTCTTAGCGGGAGGGAGGGAGATACGCAGTATTTT.

The chain joins TRBV29-1 to TRBJ2-3, with 7 bases identical to TRBD1. V was clipped by 6 bases and J by 4 bases; unmatched bases: 16. Germline CDR1 and CDR2: SQVTM and ANQGSEA. This CDR3 has 16 residues. CDR3 sequence (DNA): TGCAGCGTCCGACATTGGGGCGGACAGGCCGCAGATACGCAGTATTTT. Its translation is CSVRHWGGQAADTQYF.

V gene TRBV30 combines with J gene TRBJ2-7; 7 bases map to TRBD1. Germline-derived CDR1 and CDR2 are GTSNPN and SVGIG (reference sequence). CDR3 length equals 16 residues. J gave up 6 bases and V 3 bases, and 17 bases lay outside the gene matches. The CDR3 sequence: CAWSGVNRGKTGEQYF. CDR3 coding DNA: TGTGCCTGGAGCGGAGTAAACAGGGGCAAAACGGGCGAGCAGTACTTC. The whole variable domain, filled in from reference TRBV30 and TRBJ2-7, reads SQTIHQWPATLVQPVGSPLSLECTVEGTSNPNLYWYRQAAGRGLQLLFYSVGIGQISSEVPQNLSASRPQDRQFILSSKKLLLSDSGFYLCAWSGVNRGKTGEQYFGPGTRLTVT.

The V gene is TRBV30, the J gene TRBJ2-1, with TRBD1 as a possible D gene (5 bases). Trimming pared 5 bases from V and 2 bases from J, leaving 13 bases between. The CDR3 runs to 14 residues. Germline CDR1 reads GTSNPN; CDR2 reads SVGIG (reference sequence). The CDR3 coding sequence is TGTGCCTGGGGCAGGGTTCCCCCCTACAATGAGCAGTTCTTC. It specifies CAWGRVPPYNEQFF.

The chain uses TRBV7-3 and TRBJ2-3; TRBD2 might be the D (7 bases). The germline V gene has CDR1 SGHTA and CDR2 FQGTGA. The CDR3 loop spans 14 amino acids. The ends were cut back, 6 bases at V and 5 bases at J, with 15 bases in the middle. CDR3 sequence reads: CASSRRGALDTQYF. The CDR3 nucleotides read TGTGCCAGCAGTAGACGGGGGGCCCTAGATACGCAGTATTTT.

The chain recombines TRBV7-6 with TRBJ2-7, with TRBD1 matching 9 bases. The CDR3 contains 17 residues. With 0 bases clipped from V and 0 bases from J, the junction kept 6 bases outside the gene matches. Germline CDR1 is SGHVS and CDR2 is FNYEAQ. The CDR3 spells CASSLATGGSLSYEQYF. The CDR3, as DNA: TGTGCCAGCAGCTTAGCTACAGGGGGCTCACTCTCCTACGAGCAGTACTTC.

The V gene is TRBV10-3, the J gene TRBJ2-1, with a tentative D call TRBD2 (5 bases). The CDR3 spans 13 residues. Germline values: CDR1 ENHRY, CDR2 SYGVKD. The germline V and J ends were trimmed by 9 bases and 4 bases, with 13 bases remaining between them. In DNA, the CDR3 is TGTGCCATTGCGGGTCGAATTTACAATGAGCAGTTCTTC. It specifies CAIAGRIYNEQFF.

The V and J genes are TRBV19 and TRBJ2-7; maybe TRBD2 (6 bases). Germline V gene data show CDR1 as LNHDA and CDR2 as SQIVND (reference sequence). There are 14 residues in the CDR3. V dropped 4 bases and J dropped 4 bases, with 14 bases sitting between them. CDR3 bases: TGTGCCAGTAGTACGGGAGTCTCCAAGTACGAGCAGTACTTC. Protein product: CASSTGVSKYEQYF.

The chain combines TRBV5-4 with TRBJ2-7, with D perhaps matching TRBD2 (5 bases). Trimming removed 5 bases at V and 2 bases at J, with 14 bases between. In germline, CDR1 is SGHNT, CDR2 YYREEE (reference sequence). CDR3 length equals 14 residues. CDR3 in amino acids: CASSVRAEAYEQYF. The CDR3, as DNA: TGTGCCAGCAGTGTCCGGGCGGAGGCCTACGAGCAGTACTTC.

This rearrangement joins TRBV12-3 or TRBV12-4 to TRBJ1-2; D remains unclear. This CDR3 comprises 12 residues. V shed 2 bases and J shed 6 bases, with 7 bases lying between them. CDR3 sequence (DNA): TGTGCCAGCAGTTTAATGAGGAATGGCTACACCTTC. Translating gives CASSLMRNGYTF.

The chain combines TRBV11-2 with TRBJ2-7, with 8 bases lining up with TRBD1. Germline CDR1 and CDR2: SGHAT and FQNNGV. The CDR3 contains 16 residues. V was pared by 4 bases and J by 5 bases, with 13 bases of the junction left unmatched. CDR3 protein: CASSSTGGKYRDEQYF. DNA for the CDR3: TGTGCCAGCAGCTCAACAGGGGGGAAGTATCGTGACGAGCAGTACTTC.

The CDR3 bases are TGTGCCAGCAGCACCGGGACAGTCACTGAAGCTTTCTTT. Residues: CASSTGTVTEAFF. The chain recombines TRBV11-2 with TRBJ1-1; 7 bases are a match to TRBD1. This CDR3 has 13 amino acids. Unmatched junction bases numbered 4, after V lost 5 bases and J lost 4 bases. The germline V gene has CDR1 SGHAT and CDR2 FQNNGV.

The rearrangement uses TRBV3-1 (or the pseudogene TRBV3-2) and TRBJ1-1; D is possibly TRBD1 (5 bases). The V gene lost 1 base and the J gene lost 6 bases, with 6 bases spanning the gap. This CDR3 spans 12 amino acids. Per the germline V gene, CDR1 is LGHDT and CDR2 is YNNKEL (reference sequence). CDR3 loop: CASSQGGPEAFF. CDR3 bases: TGTGCCAGCAGCCAAGGGGGCCCTGAAGCTTTCTTT.

This chain joins TRBV27 and TRBJ1-1, with D possibly matching TRBD1 (6 bases). Trimming took off 2 bases at V and 3 bases at J, with 10 bases between the two ends. Looked up from germline, CDR1 is MNHEY and CDR2 is SMNVEV (reference sequence). The CDR3 spans 14 residues. The CDR3 loop is CASSLGGAHTEAFF. The CDR3 nucleotides read TGTGCCAGCAGTTTAGGGGGGGCGCACACTGAAGCTTTCTTT.

This chain links TRBV21-1 with TRBJ1-6; the DNA was not compared with TRBD1, the D call given in the table. TRBV21-1 corresponds to a pseudogene. There are 12 residues in the CDR3. The CDR3 loop is CDNLDRRRPLHF. The CDR3 bases are TGTGACAATCTAGACAGGCGCCGGCCCCTCCACTTT.

This chain joins TRBV3-1 (or the pseudogene TRBV3-2) and TRBJ2-2; 9 bases match TRBD2. The ends lost 1 base at V and 3 bases at J; junction bases unmatched: 6. Germline V gene data show CDR1 as LGHDT and CDR2 as YNNKEL (reference sequence). This CDR3 is 17 amino acids long. This chain's CDR3 is CASSQGSGGEYTGELFF. The CDR3 nucleotides are TGTGCCAGCAGCCAAGGTAGCGGGGGAGAGTACACCGGGGAGCTGTTTTTT.

With respect to this clone: Other DNA variants within this sample encode the same CDR3. The rearrangement links TRBV28 to TRBJ2-7; 14 nucleotides line up with TRBD2. Germline V gene lookup returns CDR1 MDHEN and CDR2 SYDVKM. V was clipped by 3 bases and J by 5 bases; unmatched bases: 0. CDR3 length: 14 amino acids. CDR3 sequence (DNA): TGTGCCAGCAGTTTGGGACTAGCGGGAGACGAGCAGTACTTC. Translated: CASSLGLAGDEQYF.

The chain uses TRBV5-1 and TRBJ2-3, with TRBD2 identical over 11 bases. CDR1 and CDR2 (germline): SGHRS, YFSETQ. Germline trimming cut 4 bases from V and 5 bases from J; bases unmatched to any gene: 15. This CDR3 is built from 18 residues. As DNA, the CDR3 is TGCGCCAGCAGCCCCGTTGGACGTAGCGGGAGGGCCGGAGATACGCAGTATTTT. Its protein product is CASSPVGRSGRAGDTQYF.

Here the CDR3 DNA reads TGTGCCAGCAGCGTCGGTAACACCGGGGAGCTGTTTTTT. Translation: CASSVGNTGELFF. The V gene is TRBV9, the J gene TRBJ2-2; D gene ambiguous. CDR1 and CDR2 (germline): SGDLS, YYNGEE. The CDR3 extends over 13 amino acids. Trimming pared 2 bases from V and 2 bases from J, leaving 4 bases between.

This clone came up once. The rearrangement uses TRBV7-6 and TRBJ1-6; no definite D call. The germline V gene has CDR1 SGHVS and CDR2 FNYEAQ. The ends were cut back, 2 bases at V and 8 bases at J, with 13 bases in the middle. This CDR3 comprises 15 residues. CDR3 residues: CASSLIWGADSPLHF. CDR3 DNA: TGTGCCAGCAGCTTAATTTGGGGAGCGGATTCACCCCTCCACTTT.

This chain uses TRBV9 with TRBJ1-1, with 7 bases matching TRBD1. Trimming at V came to 4 bases and at J to 1 base, leaving 7 bases not matched to a gene. In germline, CDR1 is SGDLS, CDR2 YYNGEE. There are 15 residues in the CDR3. The CDR3 region is CASSPQGVGNTEAFF. The CDR3, as DNA: TGTGCCAGCAGCCCCCAGGGGGTGGGGAACACTGAAGCTTTCTTT.

The rearrangement links TRBV14 to TRBJ1-1; 9 nucleotides match TRBD1. J gave up 6 bases and V 0 bases, and 8 bases lay outside the gene matches. Germline V gives CDR1 SGHDN, CDR2 FVKESK. The CDR3 loop spans 16 amino acids. The CDR3 is CASSQDMGQGTAEAFF. CDR3 sequence (DNA): TGTGCCAGCAGCCAAGATATGGGACAGGGTACGGCTGAAGCTTTCTTT.